What follows are 32 T cell receptor beta chains derived from one specimen sequenced in a study of OX40 agonist ivuxolimab in advanced cancers. TCRdb's table, derived via immunoSEQ multiplex PCR, lists solely in-frame clones and lacks some. The data contain tens of thousands of clones, about 89% of them singletons. The source was CD4+ or CD8+ T cells sorted from blood, collected in a trial of the OX40 agonist ivuxolimab. The receptors were gathered from an adult with an advanced solid tumor such as melanoma, head and neck, liver or kidney cancer.

The chain joins TRBV10-3 to TRBJ2-3; D not resolved. This CDR3 has 13 residues. V was shortened by 2 bases and J by 4 bases, with 7 bases between the two germline ends. Germline assignment: CDR1 ENHRY and CDR2 SYGVKD. The CDR3 here is CAISEGSPDTQYF. The DNA of the CDR3 is TGTGCCATCAGTGAGGGGTCCCCAGATACGCAGTATTTT.

This clone was found a few times. This sequence joins TRBV6-1 and TRBJ1-2; D is perhaps TRBD1 (5 bases). V gave up 0 bases and J gave up 4 bases, with 12 bases separating them. CDR3 length equals 15 residues. CDR1 is MNHNS and CDR2 is SASEGT in the germline V gene. CDR3 residues: CASSEAGARVYGYTF. In DNA form, the CDR3 reads TGTGCCAGCAGTGAAGCCGGGGCGCGGGTCTATGGCTACACCTTC.

J is TRBJ1-1 and V is TRBV7-2; 9 nucleotides line up with TRBD1. Looked up from germline, CDR1 is SGHTA and CDR2 is FQGNSA. The CDR3 totals 16 residues. V trimming: 4 bases; J trimming: 1 base; junction bases outside the gene matches: 7. The CDR3 sequence: CASSSGLGQGNTEAFF. CDR3 bases: TGTGCCAGCAGCTCCGGTTTGGGACAGGGGAACACTGAAGCTTTCTTT. The whole variable domain, remainder taken from reference TRBV7-2 and TRBJ1-1, is GAGVSQSPSNKVTEKGKDVELRCDPISGHTALYWYRQSLGQGLEFLIYFQGNSAPDKSGLPSDRFSAERTGGSVSTLTIQRTQQEDSAVYLCASSSGLGQGNTEAFFGQGTRLTVV.

The rearrangement joins TRBV5-1 to TRBJ1-3, with D possibly matching TRBD1 (5 bases). The V end was cut by 5 bases, the J end by 0 bases, with 21 bases between. The CDR3 runs to 18 residues. The germline gives CDR1 SGHRS, CDR2 YFSETQ. The CDR3 reads CASRPGTAVTHSGNTIYF. The CDR3 DNA is TGCGCCAGCAGACCCGGGACCGCCGTGACGCACTCTGGAAACACCATATATTTT.

This clone was observed once. The chain has TRBV7-2 and TRBJ1-2, with D possibly TRBD1 on 5 matching bases. Trimming stripped 3 bases from V and 0 bases from J, with 11 bases between. There are 15 residues in the CDR3. Germline V gene data show CDR1 as SGHTA and CDR2 as FQGNSA. CDR3 region: CASSLEGLANYGYTF. The CDR3 nucleotides are TGTGCCAGCAGCTTGGAGGGGCTGGCTAACTATGGCTACACCTTC.

This clone was observed once. The chain uses TRBV4-3 and TRBJ1-1, with D hard to call. The CDR3 sequence is 14 residues long. Trimming stripped 0 bases from V and 5 bases from J, with 10 bases between. Germline V lookup: CDR1 LGHNA, CDR2 YSLEER. CDR3 sequence reads: CASSQDLGWTEAFF. CDR3 bases: TGCGCCAGCAGCCAAGATCTGGGGTGGACTGAAGCTTTCTTT.

The chain links TRBV18 to TRBJ2-2, with TRBD1 as a possible D gene (6 bases). The CDR3 is 16 residues long. Trimming removed 3 bases from V and 4 bases from J, with 15 bases in between. CDR1 and CDR2 from the germline V gene are KGHSH and LQKENI. The CDR3 region has the DNA TGTGCCAGCTCACCTCTGCCACAGGGACGCACCGGGGAGCTGTTTTTT. It yields the protein CASSPLPQGRTGELFF.

J is TRBJ2-1 and V is TRBV28, with D perhaps TRBD1 (6 bases). Germline values: CDR1 MDHEN, CDR2 SYDVKM. The CDR3 is 16 amino acids. The V end was cut by 5 bases, the J end by 0 bases, with 14 bases between. DNA of the CDR3: TGTGCCAGCAGTGGGGGCGGCCCTATCTCCTACAATGAGCAGTTCTTC. Protein sequence: CASSGGGPISYNEQFF.

This clone occurred a few times. The J gene is TRBJ1-2, the V gene TRBV7-8; D gene uncertain. V lost 3 bases and J 8 bases, leaving 13 bases between the germline ends. Germline V gene data show CDR1 as SGHVS and CDR2 as FQNEAQ. The CDR3 is 13 amino acids. The CDR3 nucleotides read TGTGCCAGCAGCTTCGGGTCCAACCGGGGCTACACCTTC. Translating gives CASSFGSNRGYTF.

The V and J genes are TRBV7-2 and TRBJ1-6, with 10 bases fitting TRBD1. V shed 5 bases and J 8 bases; nucleotides not matched to a gene: 3. This CDR3 has 14 amino acids. CDR1 and CDR2 (germline): SGHTA, FQGNSA. For the CDR3, the DNA is TGTGCCAGCAGCCCGACAGGGGGCCATTCACCCCTCCACTTT. It encodes CASSPTGGHSPLHF.

The chain carries TRBV5-1 and TRBJ1-2, with TRBD1 matching over 7 bases. Unmatched junction bases numbered 5, after V lost 2 bases and J lost 4 bases. The CDR3 covers 14 residues. Germline V lookup: CDR1 SGHRS, CDR2 YFSETQ. Written as DNA, the CDR3 is TGCGCCAGCAGCTTAGGGGGCAAGGGCTATGGCTACACCTTC. It translates to CASSLGGKGYGYTF.

This chain links TRBV30 with TRBJ1-2; D gene ambiguous. V shed 0 bases and J shed 3 bases, with 8 bases lying between them. The CDR3 totals 13 residues. Germline V gene data show CDR1 as GTSNPN and CDR2 as SVGIG (reference sequence). This CDR3 reads CAWSVRTDYGYTF. In nucleotides, the CDR3 is TGTGCCTGGAGTGTCCGGACGGACTATGGCTACACCTTC.

This clone was counted a few times. The chain links TRBV5-1 to TRBJ1-5; no clear D. Germline-derived CDR1 and CDR2 are SGHRS and YFSETQ. The V end was cut by 0 bases, the J end by 5 bases, with 9 bases between. There are 14 residues in the CDR3. Here the CDR3 DNA reads TGCGCCAGCAGCTTGGGGGAAGCGGATCAGCCCCAGCATTTT. Translated, it gives CASSLGEADQPQHF.

This CDR3 reads CASSFEYRSTGELFF. CDR3 coding DNA: TGTGCCAGCAGCTTCGAATACAGGTCCACCGGGGAGCTGTTTTTT. The chain employs TRBV7-2 and TRBJ2-2, with a tentative D call TRBD1 (5 bases). CDR1 is SGHTA and CDR2 is FQGNSA in the germline V gene. V lost 3 bases, J lost 4 bases, and 12 bases lay in between. CDR3 length equals 15 residues.

This chain links TRBV6-6 with TRBJ1-1; 7 nucleotides line up with TRBD1. CDR1 MNHNY and CDR2 SVGAGI come from the germline V gene (reference sequence). CDR3 length equals 16 residues. V shed 6 bases, J shed 2 bases, and the junction held 12 bases outside the gene matches. The CDR3 DNA reads TGTGCCAGCAGCCCTTCGACAGGGCGGGGAAACACTGAAGCTTTCTTT. Its protein is CASSPSTGRGNTEAFF.

The chain has TRBV7-2 and TRBJ2-5, with TRBD2 matching 10 bases. CDR3 length equals 16 residues. CDR1 and CDR2 (germline): SGHTA, FQGNSA. V was pared by 4 bases and J by 4 bases, with 9 bases of the junction left unmatched. CDR3 amino acids: CASSSQLAGNGETQYF. The CDR3 DNA reads TGTGCCAGCAGCTCCCAACTAGCGGGGAATGGAGAGACCCAGTACTTC.

The chain combines TRBV30 with TRBJ2-1; D unresolved. The germline V gene has CDR1 GTSNPN and CDR2 SVGIG (reference sequence). This CDR3 comprises 11 residues. V lost 2 bases and J lost 9, with 8 bases in between. The CDR3 loop reads CAWSQWGEQFF. The CDR3 region has the DNA TGTGCCTGGAGTCAATGGGGTGAGCAGTTCTTC.

This chain's CDR3 is CASSLKMTSGGTYEQYF. The CDR3 DNA follows: TGTGCCAGCAGCTTAAAGATGACTAGCGGGGGAACCTACGAGCAGTACTTC. The chain joins TRBV7-2 to TRBJ2-7; 12 bases align to TRBD2. Germline assignment: CDR1 SGHTA and CDR2 FQGNSA. The CDR3 runs 17 residues. Trimming removed 2 bases from V and 2 bases from J; junction bases left unmatched: 7.

This rearrangement joins TRBV30 to TRBJ1-5; D is ambiguous. The CDR3 contains 13 residues. Trimming removed 2 bases from V and 1 base from J, with 6 bases in between. CDR1 and CDR2 from the germline V gene are GTSNPN and SVGIG (reference sequence). The CDR3 region has the DNA TGTGCCTGGAGTTCGGACAGCAATCAGCCCCAGCATTTT. Translating gives CAWSSDSNQPQHF.

The chain employs TRBV12-5 and TRBJ2-1; 7 bases line up with TRBD2. Trimming took 6 bases from V and 3 from J; bases not matched to a gene: 8. The CDR3 consists of 15 residues. Germline values: CDR1 LGHNT, CDR2 FRNRAP. CDR3 protein: CASGLGTTLYNEQFF. The CDR3 nucleotides are TGTGCTAGTGGGCTCGGGACTACCCTCTACAATGAGCAGTTCTTC.

The chain recombines TRBV27 with TRBJ2-5, with 13 bases lining up with TRBD2. Germline V CDR1 and CDR2: MNHEY, SMNVEV (reference sequence). V shed 2 bases and J 4 bases; nucleotides not matched to a gene: 7. CDR3 length equals 17 residues. The CDR3 region is CASSLGSLAGGIETQYF. DNA for the CDR3: TGTGCCAGCAGTTTAGGCTCACTAGCGGGAGGGATAGAGACCCAGTACTTC.

This chain connects TRBV29-1 to TRBJ2-7; 9 bases fit TRBD1. This CDR3 is built from 14 residues. The V and J ends lost 6 bases and 3 bases, in that order; junction bases with no gene match: 9. Germline V gene lookup returns CDR1 SQVTM and CDR2 ANQGSEA. CDR3 bases: TGCAGCGTCGCCTCGGGACAGGGAGGCTACGAGCAGTACTTC. Protein product: CSVASGQGGYEQYF.

As DNA, the CDR3 is TGCGCCAGCAGCTTCACCGGGACGGTCGTCAATTCACCCCTCCACTTT. Its translation is CASSFTGTVVNSPLHF. The V and J genes are TRBV5-1 and TRBJ1-6; the D gene is possibly TRBD1 (5 bases). The CDR3 runs to 16 residues. Trimming cost V 2 bases and J 7 bases, with 16 bases left between them. CDR1 and CDR2 from the germline V gene are SGHRS and YFSETQ.

The chain combines TRBV4-1 with TRBJ2-2, with 8 bases that match TRBD2. The CDR3 covers 17 residues. Germline CDR1 is MGHRA and CDR2 is YSYEKL. Germline trimming cut 3 bases from V and 5 bases from J; bases unmatched to any gene: 11. This CDR3 reads CASSQAGQRERTGELFF. The CDR3 nucleotides are TGCGCCAGCAGCCAGGCAGGTCAGCGGGAGAGGACCGGGGAGCTGTTTTTT.

The chain joins TRBV18 to TRBJ1-1, with TRBD1 as a possible D gene (6 bases). Germline V gene lookup returns CDR1 KGHSH and CDR2 LQKENI. V was pared by 3 bases and J by 5 bases, with 22 bases between. This CDR3 is built from 17 residues. CDR3 nucleotide sequence: TGTGCCAGCTCACCCCGCCTGACACAGGGAGTAGGGACTGAAGCTTTCTTT. It encodes CASSPRLTQGVGTEAFF. The variable domain in full, completed from reference TRBV18 and TRBJ1-1, reads NAGVMQNPRHLVRRRGQEARLRCSPMKGHSHVYWYRQLPEEGLKFMVYLQKENIIDESGMPKERFSAEFPKEGPSILRIQQVVRGDSAAYFCASSPRLTQGVGTEAFFGQGTRLTVV.

V is TRBV10-1 and J is TRBJ1-2; maybe TRBD1 (6 bases). The CDR3 contains 17 residues. V was pared by 3 bases and J by 2 bases, with 19 bases between. Per germline, CDR1 WNHNN and CDR2 SYGVQD (reference sequence). The CDR3 DNA follows: TGCGCCAGCAGTGACCTACAACGGACAGTGGAAAACTATGGCTACACCTTC. Protein sequence: CASSDLQRTVENYGYTF.

V usage is TRBV6-1 and J usage is TRBJ2-2; D is possibly TRBD2 (6 bases). V dropped 10 bases and J dropped 3 bases, with 15 bases sitting between them. CDR3 length equals 14 residues. In germline, CDR1 is MNHNS, CDR2 SASEGT. CDR3: CATRVEGDTGELFF. CDR3 bases: TGTGCCACCCGGGTGGAGGGCGACACCGGGGAGCTGTTTTTT.

The V and J genes are TRBV19 and TRBJ2-2; D call uncertain. Deletions cut 4 bases from V and 3 bases from J, with 6 bases between. The CDR3 has 13 residues. Germline CDR1 LNHDA, CDR2 SQIVND (reference sequence). The CDR3 coding sequence is TGTGCCAGTAGTAGCGCCTACACCGGGGAGCTGTTTTTT. This gives the protein CASSSAYTGELFF.

This clone has more than one count but fewer than ten. J is TRBJ1-5 and V is TRBV6-1, with D hard to call. V lost 5 bases, J lost 5 bases, and 10 bases lay in between. Germline V gene data show CDR1 as MNHNS and CDR2 as SASEGT. This CDR3 is built from 13 residues. The DNA for the CDR3 is TGTGCCAGCAGTTCCTCATCGGATCAGCCCCAGCATTTT. Protein: CASSSSSDQPQHF.

The chain links TRBV29-1 to TRBJ2-3, with no clear D. The germline gives CDR1 SQVTM, CDR2 ANQGSEA. Trimming shortened V by 2 bases and J by 2 bases, and 14 bases separated the two germline ends. The CDR3 runs 15 residues. CDR3 in DNA: TGCAGCGTTGAATCGGCAGCCGAACCCACAGATACGCAGTATTTT. Its protein is CSVESAAEPTDTQYF.

The rearrangement uses TRBV18 and TRBJ1-1, with a weak D call TRBD1 (6 bases). The length of the CDR3 is 15 residues. Trimming pared 4 bases from V and 3 bases from J, leaving 15 bases between. The germline V gene encodes CDR1 KGHSH and CDR2 LQKENI. The CDR3 nucleotides are TGTGCCAGCTCACGGCGGGGGGCGGAGGACACTGAAGCTTTCTTT. Its translation: CASSRRGAEDTEAFF. Combining the CDR3 with reference TRBV18 and TRBJ1-1 gives the whole variable domain NAGVMQNPRHLVRRRGQEARLRCSPMKGHSHVYWYRQLPEEGLKFMVYLQKENIIDESGMPKERFSAEFPKEGPSILRIQQVVRGDSAAYFCASSRRGAEDTEAFFGQGTRLTVV.

The chain employs TRBV7-8 and TRBJ2-7; tentatively, D is TRBD1 (5 bases). The V gene lost 2 bases and the J gene lost 0 bases, with 8 bases spanning the gap. Germline CDR1 and CDR2: SGHVS and FQNEAQ. There are 14 residues in the CDR3. The CDR3, as DNA: TGTGCCAGCAGCTTAACGCAGGGCTCCTACGAGCAGTACTTC. It codes for CASSLTQGSYEQYF. Full variable domain (outside the CDR3, taken from reference TRBV7-8 and TRBJ2-7): GAGVSQSPRYKVAKRGQDVALRCDPISGHVSLFWYQQALGQGPEFLTYFQNEAQLDKSGLPSDRFFAERPEGSVSTLKIQRTQQEDSAVYLCASSLTQGSYEQYFGPGTRLTVT.